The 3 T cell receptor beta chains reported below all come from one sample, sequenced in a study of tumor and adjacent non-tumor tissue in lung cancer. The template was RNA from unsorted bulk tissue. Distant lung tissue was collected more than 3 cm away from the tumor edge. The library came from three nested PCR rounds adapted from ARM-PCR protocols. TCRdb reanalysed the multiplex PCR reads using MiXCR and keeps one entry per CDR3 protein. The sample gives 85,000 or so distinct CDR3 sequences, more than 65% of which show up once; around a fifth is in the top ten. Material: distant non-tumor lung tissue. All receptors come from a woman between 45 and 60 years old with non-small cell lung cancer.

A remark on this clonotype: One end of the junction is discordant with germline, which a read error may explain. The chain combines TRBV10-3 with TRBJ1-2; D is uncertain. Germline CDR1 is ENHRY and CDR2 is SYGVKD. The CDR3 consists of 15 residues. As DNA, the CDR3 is TGTGCCTTCAGTGAGGGAGATGCCCGGTATAGGGGCTACACCTTC. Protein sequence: CAFSEGDARYRGYTF.

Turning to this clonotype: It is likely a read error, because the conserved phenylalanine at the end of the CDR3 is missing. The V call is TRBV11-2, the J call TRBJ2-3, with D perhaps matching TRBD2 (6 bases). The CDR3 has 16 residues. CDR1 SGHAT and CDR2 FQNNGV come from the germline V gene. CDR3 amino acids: CASSARPVGRPDTQYL. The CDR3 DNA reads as TGTGCCAGCAGCGCTAGGCCCGTGGGGAGGCCAGATACACAGTATTTA.

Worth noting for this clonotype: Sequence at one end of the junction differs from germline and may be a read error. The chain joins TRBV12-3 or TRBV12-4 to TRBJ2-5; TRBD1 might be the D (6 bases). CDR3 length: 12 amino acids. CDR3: CAIRGNQGTQYF. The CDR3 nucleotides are TGTGCCATCAGGGGCAACCAAGGGACCCAGTACTTC.